This paragraph covers one T cell receptor beta chain sequence. Its antigen is unknown. V shed 6 bases and J shed 0 bases, with 14 bases lying between them. CDR3 length equals 15 residues. Germline-derived CDR1 and CDR2 are MDHEN and SYDVKM. Patients showing uncontrolled infection, other autoimmune disease, pregnancy or lactation were ineligible. This record comes from a study of T cells in Graves' hyperthyroidism and ophthalmopathy. TCR beta CDR3 region amplification was performed from RNA transcripts. Carried out on the TCR CDR3, a first-round RT-PCR used the HTBI primer set. MiXCR was run by TCRdb on the multiplex PCR reads, yielding one entry per CDR3 protein. The sample lists roughly 500,000 distinct CDR3 sequences, approximately 25% occurring once. Notes on the study in general: Most expanded thyroid clonotypes above 0.001 also appeared in blood.

The sequenced sample consisted of blood. This chain links TRBV28 with TRBJ1-2; maybe TRBD1 (6 bases). The TCR sequence derives from a woman aged 30 to 39 with Graves' ophthalmopathy. DNA for the CDR3: TGTGCCAGCAGACAACAGGGCAGATCTAACTATGGCTACACCTTC. It translates to CASRQQGRSNYGYTF.